A single sample gave rise to the 9 T cell receptor beta chains below, sequenced in a study of T-cell reconstitution after alpha-beta-depleted transplantation in children. Unique molecular identifiers were used to barcode this TCRbeta library. Each CDR3 protein gets one entry after TCRdb re-called the PCR reads with MiXCR. This sample has 380,000 or so distinct CDR3 sequences; about an eighth occur once, and the top ten carry roughly 4.3%. This specimen was PBMCs, taken from the stem cell graft. The receptors come from a human donor who donated a stem cell graft to a child with Fanconi anemia.

This clonotype has a count of ten or more. This chain links TRBV9 with TRBJ1-6, with D tentatively TRBD1 (5 bases). The V gene's germline CDR1 is SGDLS and CDR2 YYNGEE. Trimming stripped 4 bases from V and 10 bases from J, with 18 bases between. CDR3 size: 15 residues. CDR3 protein: CASSFSPGRESPLHF. CDR3 nucleotides: TGTGCCAGCAGCTTCTCCCCAGGGCGCGAATCACCCCTCCACTTT.

V is TRBV12-3 or TRBV12-4 and J is TRBJ2-6; 7 positions match TRBD1. There are 17 residues in the CDR3. V lost 6 bases, J lost 0 bases, and 8 bases stayed unmatched. CDR3 sequence reads: CASSHRGLSSGANVLTF. The CDR3 DNA reads as TGTGCCAGCAGCCACAGGGGCCTTAGCTCTGGGGCCAACGTCCTGACTTTC.

This clonotype was detected a few times. The gene calls are TRBV7-9 and TRBJ2-5, with 9 bases identical to TRBD1. Unmatched junction bases numbered 6, after V lost 2 bases and J lost 5 bases. CDR1 SEHNR and CDR2 FQNEAQ come from the germline V gene (reference sequence). The CDR3 is 15 amino acids. The CDR3 nucleotides are TGTGCCAGCAGCTTAACGACAGGGGGTGTGGAGACCCAGTACTTC. It is translated as CASSLTTGGVETQYF.

This clonotype was picked up a small number of times. The chain links TRBV18 to TRBJ2-4, with D possibly being TRBD1 (6 bases). Looked up from germline, CDR1 is KGHSH and CDR2 is LQKENI. This CDR3 comprises 14 residues. V lost 0 bases and J 8 bases, leaving 11 bases between the germline ends. This chain's CDR3 is CASSPPGAEDIQYF. The CDR3 coding sequence is TGTGCCAGCTCACCACCGGGGGCAGAAGACATTCAGTACTTC.

There are a few counts of this clonotype. The rearrangement links TRBV4-2 to TRBJ2-6, with 10 bases that match TRBD1. V dropped 4 bases and J dropped 2; count of bases not matched to a gene: 8. This CDR3 has 18 amino acids. Germline V lookup: CDR1 LGHNA, CDR2 YNFKEQ. The CDR3 nucleotides are TGTGCCAGCAGCCTCGGGACAGGGGATAATACTGGGGCCAACGTCCTGACTTTC. Amino acids: CASSLGTGDNTGANVLTF.

This clonotype occurred a few times. The J gene is TRBJ1-4, the V gene TRBV6-1; 8 nucleotides align to TRBD1. CDR1 is MNHNS and CDR2 is SASEGT in the germline V gene. This CDR3 region has 17 residues. The V and J ends lost 7 bases and 0 bases, in that order; junction bases with no gene match: 10. CDR3 DNA: TGTGCCAGCACCAGGACAGGGAACTTTGCAACTAATGAAAAACTGTTTTTT. Translation: CASTRTGNFATNEKLFF.

This clonotype came up many times. The rearrangement links TRBV5-1 to TRBJ1-4, with D unclear. The germline CDR1 and CDR2 sequences are SGHRS and YFSETQ. The CDR3 runs 13 residues. Trimming removed 0 bases at V and 5 bases at J, with 5 bases between. DNA of the CDR3: TGCGCCAGCAGCTTGGTCGTAAATGAAAAACTGTTTTTT. This sequence encodes CASSLVVNEKLFF.

This clonotype has a count of ten or more. This may arise from a read error, as a much more abundant clone is one base away. The chain joins TRBV6-2 or TRBV6-3 to TRBJ2-5; no clear D. CDR1 is MNHEY and CDR2 is SVGEGT in the germline V gene. Deletions cut 8 bases from V and 4 bases from J, with 5 bases between. The CDR3 loop spans 10 amino acids. This CDR3 is CASGVETQYF. The CDR3 DNA is TGTGCCAGCGGGGTAGAGACCCAGTACTTC.

The chain recombines TRBV29-1 with TRBJ2-4; D gene uncertain. V was trimmed by 6 bases and J by 0 bases, leaving 12 bases between them. Per germline, CDR1 SQVTM and CDR2 ANQGSEA. This CDR3 has 14 residues. This CDR3 is CSVRAALAKNIQYF. The CDR3 coding sequence is TGCAGCGTGCGAGCTGCTCTAGCCAAAAACATTCAGTACTTC.